The TCR beta chain under discussion was sequenced for a study of shared clonotypes between healthy human individuals. The CDR3 has 14 amino acids. Trimming removed 5 bases from V and 2 bases from J, with 11 bases in between. Germline CDR1 reads MNHEY; CDR2 reads SMNVEV (reference sequence). CD8 cells regarded as naive lacked CD45RO, were positively chosen for CCR7, and omitted terminally differentiated effector memory CD45RA+ cells. A single count supports this clone. Sequencing was performed with immunoSEQ multiplex PCR; in TCRdb, only in-frame clones are kept and a portion is missing. The repertoire has some 2,000,000 clones, roughly 95% of them found once; the top ten carry around 1.1%.

The chain is built from TRBV27 and TRBJ2-3; D might be TRBD2 (5 bases). Sequencing used naive CD8+ T cells sorted from blood. This TCR was recovered from a man aged 18 to 29 in good health. DNA of the CDR3: TGTGCCAGCAGTCCAAGCGACTACACAGATACGCAGTATTTT. This encodes CASSPSDYTDTQYF.